This paragraph reports one T cell receptor (beta chain). Antigen unknown. The data were taken from a study of long-term antiretroviral therapy in people with HIV. The libraries were made with immunoSEQ v3.0 at survey level. The assay was immunoSEQ multiplex PCR, and TCRdb's table has in-frame clones only and misses some. The sample includes 30,000 to 35,000 clones, roughly 80% of them seen just once. There was at least one pre-ART PBMC sample for each donor, plus at least two post-ART PBMC samples. Study outcomes and limitations: Gathering of blood took place between the mid-2000s and the late 2010s, possibly under older ART regimens. The study lacked data on ART adherence, viral resistance or therapy changes. Repertoires in HIV (unlike those of controls) had narrower CDR3 length ranges.

The receptor's source is a man between 18 and 35 years old with HIV. The sample here was unsorted PBMCs, taken 0.4 years before starting antiretroviral therapy.

The CDR3: CASSISPFTGIYDQPQHF. The CDR3 DNA reads TGTGCCAGTAGTATAAGTCCCTTCACGGGGATCTACGATCAGCCCCAGCATTTT. The chain couples TRBV19 to TRBJ1-5; unclear D gene. Germline lookup yields CDR1 LNHDA and CDR2 SQIVND (reference sequence). The CDR3 contains 18 residues. Deletions cut 2 bases from V and 5 bases from J, with 22 bases between.